The clone carrying this T cell receptor beta chain has just a few counts. This sample is part of a study of PD-L1 blockade in urothelial cancer. Turning to the study itself: Median blood clonality was around 0.074, with about 86,000 unique TCRs.

Sequenced by immunoSEQ multiplex PCR; TCRdb stores in-frame clones only, minus some. The sample carries 130,000 or so clones, 65% to 85% recorded once. Trimming pared 3 bases from V and 5 bases from J, leaving 10 bases between. Germline CDR1 and CDR2: SGHTA and FQGNSA. The CDR3 length is 13 residues. As to time point: pretreatment peripheral blood. Per patient, between 1 and 8 samples were collected at pretreatment and on-treatment time points. This clonotype originated in a man aged 50-60 years with urothelial cancer. This material consisted of PBMCs, taken around atezolizumab (anti-PD-L1) treatment. The rearrangement joins TRBV7-2 to TRBJ1-1; a possible D gene is TRBD1 (6 bases). CDR3 sequence: CASSFKGGTEAFF. The CDR3 bases are TGTGCCAGCAGCTTTAAGGGGGGGACTGAAGCTTTCTTT.